The text below deals with one TCR beta chain. CDR3 length: 14 residues. Germline V gene sequence: CDR1 LNHDA, CDR2 SQIVND (reference sequence). With 7 bases clipped from V and 6 bases from J, the junction kept 6 bases outside the gene matches. In the authors' methods: From reference gene primer amplification, estimates of nucleated cell counts were derived. Profiled with immunoSEQ multiplex PCR; TCRdb holds only in-frame clones, not every one. V, J and clone size are those of that table, while D and trimming were read from the DNA. The data show fewer than 90,000 clones, over 80% seen once. The sample originates from a study of blood T cell repertoires in COVID-19.

The sequence came from an elderly woman with active COVID-19. The sample was peripheral blood. The J gene is TRBJ2-2, the V gene TRBV19, with 9 bases lining up with TRBD2. CDR3 loop: CASNPGLAAGELFF. CDR3 DNA: TGTGCCAGTAACCCGGGACTAGCAGCCGGGGAGCTGTTTTTT.